The TCR beta chain under discussion was sequenced for a study of blood T cell repertoires in COVID-19. This table comes from immunoSEQ multiplex PCR, and its TCRdb copy is limited to in-frame clones, with some not included. The sample records under 250,000 clones, over 75% being singletons. CDR3 length equals 15 residues. The trim removed 1 base at V and 5 bases at J, leaving 7 bases unmatched. The germline V gene encodes CDR1 SGHRS and CDR2 YFSETQ. V is TRBV5-1 and J is TRBJ1-1, with TRBD1 identical over 8 bases. The material sequenced was peripheral blood. The origin of this receptor is a man in his forties or fifties with COVID-19, enrolled during active disease. In DNA form, the CDR3 reads TGCGCCAGCAGCTTGCAAGGACAGGGTCGGACTGAAGCTTTCTTT. Amino acids: CASSLQGQGRTEAFF.